These T cell receptor beta chains were read from a single sample in a study of shared clonotypes between healthy human individuals. Using immunoSEQ multiplex PCR, the repertoire was profiled, and TCRdb retains in-frame clones only, with some absent. The table shows over a million clones, with around 97% occurring only once. Specimen: naive CD4+ T cells sorted from blood. Receptors were obtained from a man in his thirties or forties in good health. Both conserved end residues are trimmed from each CDR3. Fields, in order: J gene, V gene, CDR3 protein.

j_call: TRBJ2-2
v_call: TRBV19
cdr3_aa: ASNRRVGTGELF

j_call: TRBJ2-7
v_call: TRBV27
cdr3_aa: ASSPWVSATYEQY

j_call: TRBJ2-1
v_call: TRBV7-8
cdr3_aa: ASSPRTGTLGNEQF

j_call: TRBJ2-3
v_call: TRBV5-1
cdr3_aa: ASSLNSGTDTQY

j_call: TRBJ1-1
v_call: TRBV27
cdr3_aa: ASSSSWVGDTEAF

j_call: TRBJ1-5
v_call: TRBV7-8
cdr3_aa: ASGAPPGQTNQPQH

j_call: TRBJ2-1
v_call: TRBV30
cdr3_aa: AWRAAGSYNEQF

j_call: TRBJ2-1
v_call: TRBV18
cdr3_aa: ASSPTSYEQF

j_call: TRBJ2-2
v_call: TRBV30
cdr3_aa: AWSRGRTNTGELF

j_call: TRBJ2-5
v_call: TRBV2
cdr3_aa: ASSRDIQETQY

j_call: TRBJ2-7
v_call: TRBV27
cdr3_aa: ASSPPSEQY

j_call: TRBJ2-1
v_call: TRBV5-1
cdr3_aa: ASSLTLHRDSSYNEQF

j_call: TRBJ1-1
v_call: TRBV19
cdr3_aa: ASRLFDGALNTEAF

j_call: TRBJ2-3
v_call: TRBV5-5
cdr3_aa: ASSLFRHYTDTQY

j_call: TRBJ1-4
v_call: TRBV6-6
cdr3_aa: ASSHGDEKLF

j_call: TRBJ2-7
v_call: TRBV7-9
cdr3_aa: ASSIRDRASSYEQY

j_call: TRBJ1-4
v_call: TRBV29-1
cdr3_aa: SVNGGQQGEKLF

j_call: TRBJ2-7
v_call: TRBV25-1
cdr3_aa: ASSEEFGTGYLREQY

j_call: TRBJ2-3
v_call: TRBV5-1
cdr3_aa: ASKLGLAGDTSTDTQY

j_call: TRBJ2-7
v_call: TRBV6-4
cdr3_aa: ASLTRDGCEQY

j_call: TRBJ2-7
v_call: TRBV9
cdr3_aa: ASSVTPSGGGYEQY

j_call: TRBJ1-5
v_call: TRBV7-9
cdr3_aa: ASSQRDQPQH

j_call: TRBJ2-7
v_call: TRBV28
cdr3_aa: ASSGYSYEQY

j_call: TRBJ2-7
v_call: TRBV5-4
cdr3_aa: ASSLAAGEKYEQY

j_call: TRBJ2-4
v_call: TRBV28
cdr3_aa: ASSSPSGIKNIQY

j_call: TRBJ1-1
v_call: TRBV5-1
cdr3_aa: ASSIRDRGSTEAF

j_call: TRBJ1-1
v_call: TRBV28
cdr3_aa: ASRSSVTEAF

j_call: TRBJ2-2
v_call: TRBV18
cdr3_aa: ASSPPSRTGELF

j_call: TRBJ2-3
v_call: TRBV6-1
cdr3_aa: ASSEGRIASGSLDTQY

j_call: TRBJ1-1
v_call: TRBV11-2
cdr3_aa: ASSLVPDREAF

j_call: TRBJ2-3
v_call: TRBV7-8
cdr3_aa: ASSFGAGLAGVFSQDTQY

j_call: TRBJ2-1
v_call: TRBV27
cdr3_aa: ASSLISGQGAGNEQF

j_call: TRBJ2-2
v_call: TRBV10-1
cdr3_aa: ASSVTDTGELF

j_call: TRBJ2-1
v_call: TRBV19
cdr3_aa: ASSFLWNEQF

j_call: TRBJ2-1
v_call: TRBV15
cdr3_aa: ATSRDWAWDRGYNEQF

j_call: TRBJ2-2
v_call: TRBV4-2
cdr3_aa: ASSQGRVYTGELF

j_call: TRBJ1-5
v_call: TRBV10-2
cdr3_aa: ASSERSHQPQH

j_call: TRBJ1-5
v_call: TRBV7-9
cdr3_aa: ASSDRDRGSDQPQH

j_call: TRBJ1-2
v_call: TRBV19
cdr3_aa: ASSPTGSVGYT

j_call: TRBJ1-2
v_call: TRBV7-2
cdr3_aa: ASSSQGASGYT

j_call: TRBJ2-1
v_call: TRBV9
cdr3_aa: ASSPSQVGLGSYNEQF

j_call: TRBJ2-7
v_call: TRBV6-6
cdr3_aa: ASSYKGGEYYEQY

j_call: TRBJ1-1
v_call: TRBV30
cdr3_aa: AWSVHRMGNTEAF

j_call: TRBJ1-4
v_call: TRBV5-5
cdr3_aa: ASSLVVTEKLF

j_call: TRBJ2-7
v_call: TRBV28
cdr3_aa: ASSLARLDYEQY

j_call: TRBJ2-7
v_call: TRBV6-6
cdr3_aa: ASSPDRGVGEQY

j_call: TRBJ1-2
v_call: TRBV19
cdr3_aa: ASATGQTYGYT

j_call: TRBJ2-6
v_call: TRBV5-1
cdr3_aa: ASSGTPSSGANVLT

j_call: TRBJ1-1
v_call: TRBV5-1
cdr3_aa: ASSFTVQSGNTEAF